This TCR beta chain was retrieved from a study of beta chain features in type 1 diabetes. Sorting with CD45RO/CCR7/CD25/CD127/CD95/CD27 yielded naive, central memory, regulatory and stem-like memory CD4+ cells. On this clone itself: Antigen specificity is unknown.

The germline V gene encodes CDR1 LGHNA and CDR2 YNFKEQ. The CDR3 length is 16 residues. V was pared by 1 base and J by 3 bases, with 14 bases between. Study-wide results and limits: VDJ junctions sequenced from type 1 diabetes patients showed fewer insertions and more deletions.

Since all of the isolated RNA was reverse transcribed, expressed TCRB transcripts were what got sequenced. Clones were sequenced by immunoSEQ multiplex PCR, and TCRdb holds only the in-frame ones, with some missing. The profile covers 300,000 to 400,000 clones, with 6.5% to 10% appearing a single time and less than 0.45% taken by the ten largest. The specimen was central memory CD4+ T cells from blood. The receptor's source is a woman between 18 and 29 years old in good health. V usage is TRBV4-2 and J usage is TRBJ2-3; D possibly corresponds to TRBD1 (5 bases). In DNA, the CDR3 is TGTGCCAGCAGCCAAGTCGGCAGGGTGTCAACAGATACGCAGTATTTT. Amino acids: CASSQVGRVSTDTQYF.